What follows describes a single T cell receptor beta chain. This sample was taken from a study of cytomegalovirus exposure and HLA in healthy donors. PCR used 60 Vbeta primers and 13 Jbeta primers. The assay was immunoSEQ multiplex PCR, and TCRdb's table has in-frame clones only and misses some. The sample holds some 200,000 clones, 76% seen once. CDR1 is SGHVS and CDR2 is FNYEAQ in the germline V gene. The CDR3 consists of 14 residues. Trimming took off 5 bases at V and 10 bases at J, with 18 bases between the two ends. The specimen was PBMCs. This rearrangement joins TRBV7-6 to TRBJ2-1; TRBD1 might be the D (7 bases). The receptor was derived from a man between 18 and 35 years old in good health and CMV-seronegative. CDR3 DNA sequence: TGTGCCAGCAGCACCCGACAGGGACTCGGCGAGCAGTTCTTC. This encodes CASSTRQGLGEQFF.